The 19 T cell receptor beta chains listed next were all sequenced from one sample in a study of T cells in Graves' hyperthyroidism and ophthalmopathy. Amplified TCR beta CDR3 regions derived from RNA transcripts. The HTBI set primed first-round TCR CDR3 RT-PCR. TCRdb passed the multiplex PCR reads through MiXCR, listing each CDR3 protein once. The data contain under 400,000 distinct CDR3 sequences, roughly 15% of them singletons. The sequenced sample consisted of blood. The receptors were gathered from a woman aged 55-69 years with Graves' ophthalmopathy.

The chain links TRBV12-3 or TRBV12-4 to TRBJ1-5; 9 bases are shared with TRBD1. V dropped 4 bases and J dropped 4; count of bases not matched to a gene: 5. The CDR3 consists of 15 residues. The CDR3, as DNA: TGTGCCAGCAGTTCTACCGGGACAGGGAATCAGCCCCAGCATTTT. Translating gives CASSSTGTGNQPQHF.

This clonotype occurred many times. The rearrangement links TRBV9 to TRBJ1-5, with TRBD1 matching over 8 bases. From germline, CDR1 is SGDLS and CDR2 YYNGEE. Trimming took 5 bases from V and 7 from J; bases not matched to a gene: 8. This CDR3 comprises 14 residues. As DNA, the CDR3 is TGTGCCAGCAGTGCCGACAGGGGCGGGCAGCCCCAGCATTTT. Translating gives CASSADRGGQPQHF.

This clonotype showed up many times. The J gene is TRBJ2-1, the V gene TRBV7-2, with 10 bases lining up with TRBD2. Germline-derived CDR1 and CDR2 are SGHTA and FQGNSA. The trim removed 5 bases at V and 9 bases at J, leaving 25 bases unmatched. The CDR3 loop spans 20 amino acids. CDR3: CASSPWTSGVSTRGSGEQFF. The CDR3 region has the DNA TGTGCCAGCAGCCCGTGGACTAGCGGAGTATCAACGAGGGGCTCAGGTGAGCAGTTCTTC.

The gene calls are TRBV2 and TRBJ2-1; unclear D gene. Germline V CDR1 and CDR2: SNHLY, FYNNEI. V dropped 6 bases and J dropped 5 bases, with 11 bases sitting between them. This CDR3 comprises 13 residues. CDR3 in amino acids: CASRSGRHNEQFF. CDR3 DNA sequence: TGTGCCAGCAGGTCGGGCCGCCACAATGAGCAGTTCTTC.

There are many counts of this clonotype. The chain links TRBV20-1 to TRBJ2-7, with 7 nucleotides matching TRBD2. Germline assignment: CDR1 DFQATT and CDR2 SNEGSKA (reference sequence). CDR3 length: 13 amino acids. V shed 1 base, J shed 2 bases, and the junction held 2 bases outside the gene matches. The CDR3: CSARGGGTYEQYF. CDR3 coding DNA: TGCAGTGCTAGAGGGGGGGGGACCTACGAGCAGTACTTC.

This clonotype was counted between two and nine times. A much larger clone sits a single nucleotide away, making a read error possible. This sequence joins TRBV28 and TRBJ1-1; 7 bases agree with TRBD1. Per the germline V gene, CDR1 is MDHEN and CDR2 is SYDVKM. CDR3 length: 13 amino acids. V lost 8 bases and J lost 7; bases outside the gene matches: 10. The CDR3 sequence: CASAIIGTDEAFF. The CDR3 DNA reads TGTGCCAGCGCCATTATTGGGACAGATGAAGCTTTCTTT.

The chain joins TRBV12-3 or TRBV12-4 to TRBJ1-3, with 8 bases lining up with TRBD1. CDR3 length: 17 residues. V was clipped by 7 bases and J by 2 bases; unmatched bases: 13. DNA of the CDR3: TGTGCCAGCAATTACCGGGACAGGAAGATCACTGGAAACACCATATATTTT. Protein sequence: CASNYRDRKITGNTIYF.

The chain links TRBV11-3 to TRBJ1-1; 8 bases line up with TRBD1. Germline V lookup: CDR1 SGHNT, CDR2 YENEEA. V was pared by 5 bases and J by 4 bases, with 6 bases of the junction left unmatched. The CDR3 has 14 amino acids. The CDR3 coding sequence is TGTGCCAGCAGCCGCGCTACAGGGGGCACTGAAGCTTTCTTT. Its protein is CASSRATGGTEAFF.

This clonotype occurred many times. CDR3 bases: TGTGCCAGCAGCCAAGATCTTGTAGCGGCACAGCGGGGTGAGCAGTTCTTC. The encoded protein is CASSQDLVAAQRGEQFF. The rearrangement joins TRBV3-1 to TRBJ2-1; 7 bases agree with TRBD2. The V and J ends lost 0 bases and 9 bases, in that order; junction bases with no gene match: 14. Per germline, CDR1 LGHDT and CDR2 YNNKEL (reference sequence). The CDR3 has 17 amino acids.

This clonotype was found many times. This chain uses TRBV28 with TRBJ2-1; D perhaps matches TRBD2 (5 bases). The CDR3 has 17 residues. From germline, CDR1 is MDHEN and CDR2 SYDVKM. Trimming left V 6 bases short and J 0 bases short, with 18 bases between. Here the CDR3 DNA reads TGTGCCAGCAGCCAACGGACTTCCCTGAGCTCCTACAATGAGCAGTTCTTC. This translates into CASSQRTSLSSYNEQFF.

The CDR3 loop reads CASNPGTSGRNEQFF. CDR3 nucleotide sequence: TGTGCCAGCAACCCCGGGACTAGCGGGAGAAATGAGCAGTTCTTC. The chain has TRBV12-3 or TRBV12-4 and TRBJ2-1, with 14 bases lining up with TRBD2. J was trimmed by 7 bases and V by 7 bases; bases with no gene match: 6. CDR3 length: 15 amino acids.

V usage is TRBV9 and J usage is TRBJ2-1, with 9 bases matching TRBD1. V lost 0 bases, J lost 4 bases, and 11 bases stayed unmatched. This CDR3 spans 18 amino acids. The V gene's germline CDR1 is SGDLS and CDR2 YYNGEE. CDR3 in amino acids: CASSVVGGTGREYNEQFF. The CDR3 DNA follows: TGTGCCAGCAGCGTAGTAGGGGGGACAGGGAGGGAGTACAATGAGCAGTTCTTC.

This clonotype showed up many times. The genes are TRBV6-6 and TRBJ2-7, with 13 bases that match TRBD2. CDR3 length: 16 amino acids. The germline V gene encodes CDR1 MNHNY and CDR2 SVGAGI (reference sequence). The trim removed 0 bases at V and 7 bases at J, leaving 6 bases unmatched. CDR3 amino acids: CASSYSGLAGEEEQYF. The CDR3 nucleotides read TGTGCCAGCAGTTACTCAGGACTAGCGGGAGAGGAAGAGCAGTACTTC.

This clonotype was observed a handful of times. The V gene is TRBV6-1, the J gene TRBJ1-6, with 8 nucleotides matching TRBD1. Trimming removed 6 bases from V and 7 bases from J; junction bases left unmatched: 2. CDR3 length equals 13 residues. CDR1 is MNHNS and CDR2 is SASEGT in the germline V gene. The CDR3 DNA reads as TGTGCCAGCAGGAGACAGGGGAATTCACCCCTCCACTTT. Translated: CASRRQGNSPLHF.

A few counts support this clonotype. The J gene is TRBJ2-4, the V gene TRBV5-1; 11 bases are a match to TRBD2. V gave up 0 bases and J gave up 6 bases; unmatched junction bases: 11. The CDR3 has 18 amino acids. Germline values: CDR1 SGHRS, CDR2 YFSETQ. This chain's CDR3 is CASSLEGGGTSGRNIQYF. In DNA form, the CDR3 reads TGCGCCAGCAGCTTGGAAGGAGGGGGTACTAGCGGGAGAAACATTCAGTACTTC.

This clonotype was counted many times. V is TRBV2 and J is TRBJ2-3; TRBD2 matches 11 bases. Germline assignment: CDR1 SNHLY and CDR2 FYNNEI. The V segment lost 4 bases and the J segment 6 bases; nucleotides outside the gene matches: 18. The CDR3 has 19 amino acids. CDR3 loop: CASSGGGLAAPLSADTQYF. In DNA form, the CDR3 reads TGTGCCAGCAGTGGAGGGGGACTAGCGGCCCCGCTGAGCGCGGATACGCAGTATTTT.

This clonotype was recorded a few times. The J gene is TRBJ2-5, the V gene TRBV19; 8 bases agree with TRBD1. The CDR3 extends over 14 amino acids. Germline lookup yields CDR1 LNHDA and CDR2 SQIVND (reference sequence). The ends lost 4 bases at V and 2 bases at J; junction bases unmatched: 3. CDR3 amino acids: CASSTTGGQETQYF. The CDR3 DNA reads TGTGCCAGTAGTACAACAGGGGGGCAAGAGACCCAGTACTTC. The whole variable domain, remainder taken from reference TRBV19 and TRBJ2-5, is DGGITQSPKYLFRKEGQNVTLSCEQNLNHDAMYWYRQDPGQGLRLIYYSQIVNDFQKGDIAEGYSVSREKKESFPLTVTSAQKNPTAFYLCASSTTGGQETQYFGPGTRLLVL.

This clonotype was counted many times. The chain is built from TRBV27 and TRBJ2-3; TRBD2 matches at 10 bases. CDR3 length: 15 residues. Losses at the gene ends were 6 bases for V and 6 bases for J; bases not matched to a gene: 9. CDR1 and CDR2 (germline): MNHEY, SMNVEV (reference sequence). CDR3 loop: CASRWLAGEVDTQYF. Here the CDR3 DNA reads TGTGCCAGCAGGTGGCTAGCGGGAGAGGTGGATACGCAGTATTTT.

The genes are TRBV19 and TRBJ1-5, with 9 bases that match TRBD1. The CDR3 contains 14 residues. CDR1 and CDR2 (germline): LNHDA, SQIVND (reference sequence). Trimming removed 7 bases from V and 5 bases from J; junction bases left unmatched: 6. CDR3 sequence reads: CASTPDRGYQPQHF. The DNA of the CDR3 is TGTGCCAGTACCCCGGACAGGGGCTATCAGCCCCAGCATTTT.